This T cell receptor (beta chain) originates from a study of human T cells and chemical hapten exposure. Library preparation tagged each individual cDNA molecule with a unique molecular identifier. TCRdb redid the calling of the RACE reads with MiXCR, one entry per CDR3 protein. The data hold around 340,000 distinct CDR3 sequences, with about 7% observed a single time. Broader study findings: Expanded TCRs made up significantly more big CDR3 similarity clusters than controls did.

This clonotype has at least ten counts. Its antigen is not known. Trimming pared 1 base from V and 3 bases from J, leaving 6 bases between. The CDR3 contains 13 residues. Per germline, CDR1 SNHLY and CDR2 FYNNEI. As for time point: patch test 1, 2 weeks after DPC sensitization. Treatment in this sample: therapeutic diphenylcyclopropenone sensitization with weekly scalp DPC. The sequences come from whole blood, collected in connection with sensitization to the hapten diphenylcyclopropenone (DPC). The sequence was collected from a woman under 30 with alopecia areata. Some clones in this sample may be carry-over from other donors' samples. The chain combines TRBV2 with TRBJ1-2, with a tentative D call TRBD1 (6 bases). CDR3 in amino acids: CASSEGGHYGYTF. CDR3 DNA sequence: TGTGCCAGCAGTGAAGGGGGGCACTATGGCTACACCTTC.